The next 21 T cell receptor beta chains were all read from a single sample in a study of blood T cells in healthy people across ages. Together with a sample-barcoded 5' primer, a J-beta primer mix was included in a second PCR lasting about 7 to 12 cycles. MiXCR was run by TCRdb on the 5' RACE reads, yielding one entry per CDR3 protein. Of under 2,000,000 distinct CDR3 sequences in the sample, about 50% were seen once. Sequencing used blood. The receptors shown here come from a woman aged 35 to 49 in good health.

Details on this clonotype: Mismatch with germline at one junction end may stem from a read error. This chain links TRBV6-5 with TRBJ2-3, with 9 bases aligning to TRBD1. Germline V gene sequence: CDR1 MNHEY, CDR2 SVGAGI. The CDR3 runs 17 residues. The CDR3 sequence is CASSLRAGTGLLTAQYF. DNA of the CDR3: TGCGCCAGCAGTCTACGGGCGGGGACAGGGCTTCTCACGGCGCAGTATTTT.

The rearrangement links TRBV7-2 to TRBJ2-5; the D is unclear. Trimming stripped 7 bases from V and 2 bases from J, with 11 bases between. This CDR3 comprises 13 residues. Germline CDR1 and CDR2: SGHTA and FQGNSA. This chain's CDR3 is CTSTRAFQETQYF. The CDR3 nucleotides are TGTACCAGCACCCGCGCATTTCAAGAGACCCAGTACTTC. The full variable domain, with the rest looked up from reference TRBV7-2 and TRBJ2-5, is GAGVSQSPSNKVTEKGKDVELRCDPISGHTALYWYRQSLGQGLEFLIYFQGNSAPDKSGLPSDRFSAERTGGSVSTLTIQRTQQEDSAVYLCTSTRAFQETQYFGPGTRLLVL.

This chain links TRBV7-9 with TRBJ1-2; TRBD1 is a possible D gene (6 bases). Trimming took off 4 bases at V and 2 bases at J, with 14 bases between the two ends. The CDR3 spans 15 residues. Germline lookup yields CDR1 SEHNR and CDR2 FQNEAQ (reference sequence). The CDR3 DNA is TGTGCCAGCAGCTGGGGGCAAGGGGTAAACTATGGCTACACCTTC. It codes for CASSWGQGVNYGYTF.

This clonotype came up a few times. V usage is TRBV12-3 or TRBV12-4 and J usage is TRBJ2-1; 10 positions agree with TRBD1. J gave up 4 bases and V 6 bases, and 15 bases lay outside the gene matches. The CDR3 runs 18 residues. The CDR3 protein is CASSTNLPGTGEYNEQFF. The CDR3 DNA follows: TGTGCCAGCAGCACCAACCTGCCCGGGACAGGGGAGTACAATGAGCAGTTCTTC.

This chain uses TRBV6-5 with TRBJ1-2, with a weak D call TRBD1 (6 bases). With 8 bases removed from V and 7 bases from J, the gap between germline ends came to 17 bases. This CDR3 has 13 amino acids. Germline lookup yields CDR1 MNHEY and CDR2 SVGAGI. Written as DNA, the CDR3 is TGTGCCAGCGCTAGAGGGGGTTCTCGTGGCTACACCTTC. Translation gives CASARGGSRGYTF.

This rearrangement joins TRBV4-2 to TRBJ2-5; 11 bases are a match to TRBD2. From germline, CDR1 is LGHNA and CDR2 YNFKEQ. The CDR3 is made up of 16 amino acids. With V trimmed by 0 bases and J by 3 bases, 3 bases remained unmatched. The CDR3 DNA reads as TGTGCCAGCAGCCAAGAACCGGGACTAGCGGAAGAGACCCAGTACTTC. Residues: CASSQEPGLAEETQYF.

The J gene is TRBJ1-4, the V gene TRBV20-1; D is unclear. This CDR3 has 12 residues. CDR1 is DFQATT and CDR2 is SNEGSKA in the germline V gene (reference sequence). With 3 bases removed from V and 8 bases from J, the gap between germline ends came to 10 bases. In nucleotides, the CDR3 is TGCAGTGCTAGCCCCGTCGGGGAAAAACTGTTTTTT. Translated, it gives CSASPVGEKLFF.

This clonotype has ten or more counts. The chain carries TRBV3-1 and TRBJ2-3; D is uncertain. V was cut by 6 bases and J by 4 bases, with 5 bases left in between. The CDR3 spans 11 residues. Germline V gives CDR1 LGHDT, CDR2 YNNKEL (reference sequence). CDR3 nucleotide sequence: TGTGCCAGCAGTCAATCAGATACGCAGTATTTT. This gives the protein CASSQSDTQYF.

This rearrangement joins TRBV5-1 to TRBJ1-4; D gene unclear. V was pared by 0 bases and J by 6 bases, with 9 bases between. Per the germline V gene, CDR1 is SGHRS and CDR2 is YFSETQ. This CDR3 has 14 amino acids. CDR3 sequence (DNA): TGCGCCAGCAGCTTGGGCGCAGAGGATGAAAAACTGTTTTTT. Its translation: CASSLGAEDEKLFF.

V gene TRBV4-1 combines with J gene TRBJ2-1; 7 positions match TRBD2. Germline CDR1 reads MGHRA; CDR2 reads YSYEKL. This CDR3 region has 17 residues. V was pared by 3 bases and J by 13 bases, with 21 bases of the junction left unmatched. The CDR3 coding sequence is TGCGCCAGCAGCCATAGACAGCCCCGGGGGGAAGGAGAGACCCAGTTCTTC. Translated: CASSHRQPRGEGETQFF.

V usage is TRBV20-1 and J usage is TRBJ1-1; D unclear. This CDR3 spans 12 amino acids. The germline V gene encodes CDR1 DFQATT and CDR2 SNEGSKA (reference sequence). Trimming left V 5 bases short and J 2 bases short, with 9 bases between. The chain's CDR3 is CSAATTNTEAFF. The CDR3 DNA reads as TGCAGTGCTGCGACAACTAACACTGAAGCTTTCTTT.

The chain carries TRBV15 and TRBJ2-5; no firm D call. CDR1 is LNHNV, CDR2 YYDKDF, per germline (reference sequence). This CDR3 spans 11 amino acids. Trimming removed 9 bases from V and 11 bases from J, with 16 bases in between. The CDR3 DNA follows: TGTGCCACTGAAAACTCCGGTGAGCAGTACTTC. Protein: CATENSGEQYF. Supplemented by reference TRBV15 and TRBJ2-5, the full variable domain reads DAMVIQNPRYQVTQFGKPVTLSCSQTLNHNVMYWYQQKSSQAPKLLFHYYDKDFNNEADTPDNFQSRRPNTSFCFLDIRSPGLGDTAMYLCATENSGEQYFGPGTRLLVL.

This clonotype was found a few times. The V and J genes are TRBV6-1 and TRBJ2-3, with 8 bases fitting TRBD2. Trimming removed 10 bases from V and 4 bases from J; junction bases left unmatched: 13. Germline V CDR1 and CDR2: MNHNS, SASEGT. The CDR3 covers 15 residues. CDR3 nucleotide sequence: TGTGCCATCTCTCTTGGCGGGGGGAAGTCAGATACGCAGTATTTT. Its translation: CAISLGGGKSDTQYF.

This clonotype was recorded many times. The gene calls are TRBV27 and TRBJ2-7, with TRBD2 matching 10 bases. Germline values: CDR1 MNHEY, CDR2 SMNVEV (reference sequence). The junction had 5 bases not matched to a gene; V was cut back by 6 bases and J by 6 bases. The CDR3 is 13 residues long. The CDR3 coding sequence is TGTGCCAGCAGCCCTACTAGCGGGGCCGAGCAGTACTTC. It specifies CASSPTSGAEQYF.

The V call is TRBV6-5, the J call TRBJ2-5, with D perhaps matching TRBD1 (5 bases). V dropped 0 bases and J dropped 1 base, with 12 bases sitting between them. The CDR3 is made up of 16 amino acids. Per germline, CDR1 MNHEY and CDR2 SVGAGI. The CDR3, as DNA: TGTGCCAGCAGTTACTCCTACGGACATACCCAAGAGACCCAGTACTTC. Its protein product is CASSYSYGHTQETQYF.

This clonotype showed up just a few times. This sequence joins TRBV20-1 and TRBJ2-4; D is unclear. Germline CDR1 and CDR2: DFQATT and SNEGSKA (reference sequence). V was pared by 5 bases and J by 7 bases, with 15 bases between. The CDR3 extends over 13 amino acids. CDR3 nucleotide sequence: TGCAGTGCTGAGAGTCCCTGGTCGAACATTCAGTACTTC. Translation gives CSAESPWSNIQYF.

The chain recombines TRBV6-6 with TRBJ1-2; D ambiguous. The CDR3 is 14 residues long. The V and J ends lost 6 bases and 3 bases respectively, with 14 bases between them. From germline, CDR1 is MNHNY and CDR2 SVGAGI (reference sequence). Here the CDR3 reads CASSSLTGDYGYTF. CDR3 DNA sequence: TGTGCCAGCAGCTCCCTCACGGGCGACTATGGCTACACCTTC.

This clonotype was seen a few times. The chain joins TRBV28 to TRBJ2-7; D is possibly TRBD1 (6 bases). The CDR3 loop spans 14 amino acids. Per the germline V gene, CDR1 is MDHEN and CDR2 is SYDVKM. The ends were cut back, 3 bases at V and 1 base at J, with 10 bases in the middle. The CDR3 bases are TGTGCCAGCAGTTTCGGACAGAGATCCTACGAGCAGTACTTC. Its translation: CASSFGQRSYEQYF. The full variable domain, rest sourced from reference TRBV28 and TRBJ2-7, is DVKVTQSSRYLVKRTGEKVFLECVQDMDHENMFWYRQDPGLGLRLIYFSYDVKMKEKGDIPEGYSVSREKKERFSLILESASTNQTSMYLCASSFGQRSYEQYFGPGTRLTVT.

The CDR3 nucleotides read TGTGCCAGCAGCTTAGAGACAGTATATAGCAATCAGCCCCAGCATTTT. This sequence encodes CASSLETVYSNQPQHF. The genes are TRBV7-2 and TRBJ1-5; TRBD1 is a possible D gene (5 bases). Germline CDR1 reads SGHTA; CDR2 reads FQGNSA. The V end was cut by 1 base, the J end by 0 bases, with 10 bases between. The CDR3 runs to 16 residues.

The rearrangement links TRBV7-6 to TRBJ1-1, with TRBD1 as a possible D gene (5 bases). There are 15 residues in the CDR3. V lost 2 bases, J lost 5 bases, and 15 bases lay in between. Germline V gene data show CDR1 as SGHVS and CDR2 as FNYEAQ. CDR3 coding DNA: TGTGCCAGCAGCTTAACTGAACAGGTACTTACTGAAGCTTTCTTT. It is translated as CASSLTEQVLTEAFF.

The V gene is TRBV7-8, the J gene TRBJ1-2, with 7 bases matching TRBD1. CDR1 SGHVS and CDR2 FQNEAQ come from the germline V gene. The CDR3 is 16 residues long. V lost 4 bases to trimming and J lost 6 bases; unmatched junction nucleotides: 14. The DNA for the CDR3 is TGTGCCAGCAGCTCCCGTTCGCAGGGGACAGCCCATGGCTACACCTTC. It translates to CASSSRSQGTAHGYTF.